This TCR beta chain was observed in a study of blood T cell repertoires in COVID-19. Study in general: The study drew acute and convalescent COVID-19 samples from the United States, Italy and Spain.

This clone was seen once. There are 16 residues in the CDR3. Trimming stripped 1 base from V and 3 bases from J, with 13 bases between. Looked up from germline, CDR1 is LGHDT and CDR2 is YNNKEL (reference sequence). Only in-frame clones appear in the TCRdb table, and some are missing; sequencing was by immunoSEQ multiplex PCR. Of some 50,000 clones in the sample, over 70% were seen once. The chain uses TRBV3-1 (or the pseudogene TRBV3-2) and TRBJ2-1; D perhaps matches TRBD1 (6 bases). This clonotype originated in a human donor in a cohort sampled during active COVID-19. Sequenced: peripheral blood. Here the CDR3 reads CASSQGSGVIYNEQFF. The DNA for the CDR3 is TGTGCCAGCAGCCAAGGTTCAGGGGTGATCTACAATGAGCAGTTCTTC.